These T cell receptor beta chains were read from a single sample in a study of blood T cells in healthy people across ages. Via MiXCR, TCRdb re-called the 5' RACE reads, giving one row per CDR3 protein. The top ten clones hold roughly 3.7% of a sample with approximately 1.5 million distinct CDR3 sequences, 35% to 45% of them seen once. Sequencing was performed on blood. The receptors shown here come from a woman under 30 in good health. Each CDR3 is given with its conserved first and last residue. D genes are given only for firm matches. Clone size appears in some rows only: once, few, many, or a class for an expanded clone.

size | J | D | V | CDR3 | DNA
. | TRBJ2-1 | TRBD1 | TRBV20-1 | CSARTGTVAYNEQFF | TGCAGTGCTAGAACCGGGACAGTCGCCTACAATGAGCAGTTCTTC
once | TRBJ1-5 | . | TRBV7-9 | CASSFWNQPQHF | TGTGCCAGCAGCTTCTGGAATCAGCCCCAGCATTTT
few | TRBJ2-7 | TRBD2 | TRBV6-2/TRBV6-3 | CASSYGRGVYEQYF | TGTGCCAGCAGTTACGGGCGGGGGGTCTACGAGCAGTACTTC
few | TRBJ2-5 | TRBD1 | TRBV12-3/TRBV12-4 | CASSGLGQGKVDEQYF | TGTGCCAGCAGCGGATTGGGACAGGGTAAGGTCGATGAGCAGTACTTC
few | TRBJ2-3 | . | TRBV29-1 | CSVTLPTDTQYF | TGCAGCGTCACCCTTCCCACAGATACGCAGTATTTT
. | TRBJ2-3 | . | TRBV29-1 | CSVSPWPSTTDTQYF | TGCAGCGTCTCCCCCTGGCCCAGCACTACAGATACGCAGTATTTT
. | TRBJ2-7 | TRBD2 | TRBV18 | CASSPLGLAGTYNEQYF | TGTGCCAGCTCACCACTGGGACTAGCGGGGACCTACAATGAGCAGTACTTC
many | TRBJ2-5 | TRBD2 | TRBV9 | CASSEGLAAYQETQYF | TGTGCCAGCAGCGAAGGGCTAGCGGCGTACCAAGAGACCCAGTACTTC
few | TRBJ1-5 | . | TRBV12-3/TRBV12-4 | CASSLGGSAQHF | TGTGCCAGCAGCTTGGGAGGATCAGCCCAGCATTTT
few | TRBJ2-1 | . | TRBV21-1 | CASSDTAGTYNEQFF | TGTGCCAGCAGCGACACCGCCGGGACCTATAATGAGCAGTTCTTC
few | TRBJ2-7 | . | TRBV20-1 | CSARVAAPRSYEQYF | TGCAGTGCTAGAGTTGCAGCTCCCAGATCCTACGAGCAGTACTTC
few | TRBJ1-1 | . | TRBV27 | CASCHRGGMNTEAFF | TGTGCCAGCTGCCACCGGGGGGGGATGAACACTGAAGCTTTCTTT
few | TRBJ2-4 | . | TRBV2 | CASSEVGTGNYYGYF | .
. | TRBJ2-4 | . | TRBV3-1 | CASSRNVFQYF | TGTGCCAGCAGCCGCAATGTTTTCCAGTACTTC
. | TRBJ2-4 | . | TRBV7-2 | CASSLTQKNIQYF | TGTGCCAGCAGCTTAACCCAGAAAAACATTCAGTACTTC
once | TRBJ2-7 | TRBD2 | TRBV27 | CACSLVAGRSYEQYF | TGTGCCTGCAGTTTGGTAGCGGGGCGATCCTACGAGCAGTACTTC
. | TRBJ2-7 | . | TRBV6-2/TRBV6-3 | CASSYGRGFYYNEQYF | TGTGCCAGCAGTTACGGGCGCGGGTTCTACTACAATGAGCAGTACTTC
few | TRBJ2-3 | . | TRBV6-2/TRBV6-3 | CASSPRAIKGRDTQYF | TGTGCCAGCAGTCCCCGAGCCATCAAAGGACGAGATACGCAGTATTTT
. | TRBJ2-3 | . | TRBV9 | CASSVVGSGTDTQYF | TGTGCCAGCAGCGTAGTAGGAAGTGGAACAGATACGCAGTATTTT
. | TRBJ2-5 | . | TRBV20-1 | CAFGGTGGETQYF | TGCGCCTTCGGGGGGACAGGAGGAGAGACCCAGTACTTC
. | TRBJ1-4 | TRBD1 | TRBV12-3/TRBV12-4 | CASSFTGGREKLFF | TGTGCCAGCAGTTTTACAGGGGGGCGCGAAAAACTGTTTTTT
few | TRBJ1-2 | . | TRBV11-2 | CASSPSKGVDGYTF | TGTGCCAGCAGCCCCTCGAAGGGGGTTGATGGCTACACCTTC
. | TRBJ1-1 | . | TRBV29-1 | CSAEVRMWTNTEAFF | TGCAGCGCTGAGGTCCGCATGTGGACGAACACTGAAGCTTTCTTT
. | TRBJ1-6 | TRBD1 | TRBV3-1 | CASSHTQGARNSPLHF | TGTGCCAGCAGCCATACCCAGGGGGCTAGAAATTCACCCCTCCACTTT
. | TRBJ2-7 | TRBD1 | TRBV20-1 | CSAANRGYPYEQYF | TGCAGTGCTGCAAACAGGGGGTACCCCTACGAGCAGTACTTC
. | TRBJ1-2 | TRBD1 | TRBV7-2 | CASSLNLQGVLGYTF | TGTGCCAGCAGCTTAAATTTGCAGGGGGTATTAGGCTACACCTTC
. | TRBJ2-5 | . | TRBV4-1 | CASSQDRGGFGETQYF | TGCGCCAGCAGCCAAGATCGCGGCGGTTTTGGAGAGACCCAGTACTTC
. | TRBJ2-4 | TRBD2 | TRBV6-1 | CASSPPSIAGGKNIQYF | TGTGCCAGCAGTCCCCCTAGTATAGCGGGGGGGAAAAACATTCAGTACTTC
many | TRBJ2-7 | TRBD2 | TRBV10-3 | CAISETTGTSGYEQYF | TGTGCCATCAGTGAGACCACCGGGACTAGCGGATACGAGCAGTACTTC
few | TRBJ1-1 | . | TRBV20-1 | CSAQLNTEAFF | TGCAGTGCACAGCTGAACACTGAAGCTTTCTTT
. | TRBJ2-4 | TRBD1 | TRBV12-3/TRBV12-4 | CASSSLRGYKDIQYF | TGTGCCAGCAGTTCCCTCAGGGGGTATAAGGACATTCAGTACTTC
few | TRBJ2-1 | TRBD2 | TRBV27 | CASSLAGGFGNEQFF | TGTGCCAGCAGTTTAGCGGGAGGTTTCGGCAATGAGCAGTTCTTC
. | TRBJ2-1 | TRBD2 | TRBV4-3 | CASSGVGAGAYNEQFF | TGCGCCAGCAGCGGCGTAGGGGCGGGGGCCTACAATGAGCAGTTCTTC
. | TRBJ1-1 | . | TRBV11-2 | CASSQERGYEAFF | TGTGCCAGCAGTCAAGAAAGGGGATATGAAGCTTTCTTT
few | TRBJ2-7 | TRBD2 | TRBV29-1 | CSVVAGEIYEQYF | TGCAGCGTAGTAGCGGGAGAGATCTACGAGCAGTACTTC
. | TRBJ2-1 | . | TRBV27 | CASSFDYLNNEQFF | TGTGCCAGCAGTTTCGATTACCTCAACAATGAGCAGTTCTTC